Shown below are 10 T cell receptor beta chains from a single sample sequenced in a study of blood T cell repertoires in COVID-19. Some clones are missing from TCRdb's copy, which holds only in-frame ones; the method was immunoSEQ multiplex PCR. The sample has about 350,000 clones; around nine tenths are singletons. The sequencing sample was made of PBMCs or T cells enriched from blood (not recorded which). Receptors originate from a woman aged 30 to 39 who had been exposed to COVID-19.

This chain joins TRBV19 and TRBJ1-1; 8 bases match TRBD1. The CDR3 is 15 residues long. Germline V gene sequence: CDR1 LNHDA, CDR2 SQIVND (reference sequence). Trimming at V came to 8 bases and at J to 0 bases, leaving 8 bases not matched to a gene. CDR3 sequence: CASATSDRVNTEAFF. CDR3 DNA: TGTGCCAGTGCCACCTCGGACAGGGTGAACACTGAAGCTTTCTTT.

V usage is TRBV14 and J usage is TRBJ1-4; 7 bases are shared with TRBD1. CDR3 length: 18 amino acids. Trimming removed 0 bases from V and 2 bases from J; junction bases left unmatched: 9. The germline V gene encodes CDR1 SGHDN and CDR2 FVKESK. CDR3 in DNA: TGTGCCAGCAGCCAAGATCGAGGCAGGGGGTCGACTAATGAAAAACTGTTTTTT. Amino acids: CASSQDRGRGSTNEKLFF.

J is TRBJ1-2 and V is TRBV9, with 10 bases that match TRBD1. Germline V CDR1 and CDR2: SGDLS, YYNGEE. The ends lost 2 bases at V and 7 bases at J; junction bases unmatched: 8. The CDR3 sequence is 15 residues long. The CDR3 is CASSVTGGMLSGYTF. CDR3 sequence (DNA): TGTGCCAGCAGCGTGACAGGGGGCATGTTAAGTGGCTACACCTTC.

The V call is TRBV18, the J call TRBJ2-6; D is undetermined. Trimming took 7 bases from V and 0 from J, leaving 4 bases between them. This CDR3 contains 13 residues. Germline CDR1 KGHSH, CDR2 LQKENI. The CDR3 DNA follows: TGTGCCAGCTTAGACTCTGGGGCCAACGTCCTGACTTTC. Encoded protein: CASLDSGANVLTF.

CDR3: CASTYLRVTDTQYF. In nucleotides, the CDR3 is TGTGCCAGCACTTATCTAAGAGTGACAGATACGCAGTATTTT. The rearrangement uses TRBV2 and TRBJ2-3; no definite D call. Between the trimmed V and J ends, which lost 7 bases and 3 bases, there was a span of 14 bases. The CDR3 covers 14 residues. The germline CDR1 and CDR2 sequences are SNHLY and FYNNEI. The complete variable domain, with remaining parts taken from reference TRBV2 and TRBJ2-3, reads EPEVTQTPSHQVTQMGQEVILRCVPISNHLYFYWYRQILGQKVEFLVSFYNNEISEKSEIFDDQFSVERPDGSNFTLKIRSTKLEDSAMYFCASTYLRVTDTQYFGPGTRLTVL.

This chain connects TRBV18 to TRBJ2-1; the D gene is possibly TRBD1 (5 bases). The germline CDR1 and CDR2 sequences are KGHSH and LQKENI. Trimming removed 1 base from V and 5 bases from J, with 9 bases in between. CDR3 length: 14 amino acids. In nucleotides, the CDR3 is TGTGCCAGCTCACCACGGGGCGGCAACAATGAGCAGTTCTTC. Protein product: CASSPRGGNNEQFF.

The V gene is TRBV4-1, the J gene TRBJ2-1; TRBD2 agrees at 8 bases. The CDR3 is made up of 17 amino acids. The ends lost 1 base at V and 5 bases at J; junction bases unmatched: 10. Germline V gene sequence: CDR1 MGHRA, CDR2 YSYEKL. CDR3 sequence reads: CASSQGLLERGNNEQFF. CDR3 coding DNA: TGCGCCAGCAGCCAAGGGTTATTAGAGCGGGGGAACAATGAGCAGTTCTTC.

V usage is TRBV18 and J usage is TRBJ1-3; D gene unclear. This CDR3 has 13 amino acids. Trimming left V 3 bases short and J 4 bases short, with 7 bases between. The germline gives CDR1 KGHSH, CDR2 LQKENI. CDR3 bases: TGTGCCAGCTCACCCGGGATAGGAAACACCATATATTTT. Protein: CASSPGIGNTIYF.

The chain employs TRBV6-5 and TRBJ1-5; D is undetermined. CDR3 length: 14 amino acids. CDR1 is MNHEY, CDR2 SVGAGI, per germline. V lost 6 bases and J 0 bases, leaving 9 bases between the germline ends. DNA of the CDR3: TGTGCCAGCAGATGGCAGTTTAGCAATCAGCCCCAGCATTTT. This translates into CASRWQFSNQPQHF.

This chain uses TRBV29-1 with TRBJ2-6; 8 bases fit TRBD1. Germline V gene lookup returns CDR1 SQVTM and CDR2 ANQGSEA. V gave up 6 bases and J gave up 0 bases; unmatched junction bases: 7. The CDR3 has 16 amino acids. The chain's CDR3 is CSVGTGAPSGANVLTF. CDR3 sequence (DNA): TGCAGCGTGGGGACAGGCGCCCCCTCTGGGGCCAACGTCCTGACTTTC.